The 3 T cell receptor beta chains in this list originate from one sample, sequenced in a study of T cells in Graves' hyperthyroidism and ophthalmopathy. The TCR beta CDR3 regions underwent amplification using RNA transcripts as the source. Primed by the HTBI set, a first-round RT-PCR was run on the TCR CDR3. TCRdb passed the multiplex PCR reads through MiXCR, listing each CDR3 protein once. The sample yields approximately 630,000 distinct CDR3 sequences, about a sixth seen once. Material for sequencing was blood. The receptors were sampled from a woman in her 30s with Graves' hyperthyroidism.

This chain uses TRBV19 with TRBJ1-1; D is unclear. This CDR3 comprises 13 residues. Germline V gives CDR1 LNHDA, CDR2 SQIVND (reference sequence). V lost 1 base and J 5 bases, leaving 8 bases between the germline ends. The CDR3 DNA reads TGTGCCAGTAGTATAGTAGTGGGTACTGAAGCTTTCTTT. This sequence encodes CASSIVVGTEAFF.

This clonotype was detected ten times or more. J is TRBJ2-5 and V is TRBV29-1, with no clear D. With 4 bases removed from V and 7 bases from J, the gap between germline ends came to 16 bases. Germline values: CDR1 SQVTM, CDR2 ANQGSEA. CDR3 length: 13 amino acids. This CDR3 is CSVVAAMSGTQYF. CDR3 sequence (DNA): TGCAGCGTTGTTGCAGCGATGTCAGGGACCCAGTACTTC.

The table lists this clonotype with many counts. The chain has TRBV6-5 and TRBJ2-5; D may be TRBD2 (6 bases). This CDR3 has 14 residues. CDR1 is MNHEY and CDR2 is SVGAGI in the germline V gene. Deletions cut 2 bases from V and 7 bases from J, with 14 bases between. The CDR3 DNA reads as TGTGCCAGCAGTTACGAGGGGACTCCAGGGACCCAGTACTTC. Encoded protein: CASSYEGTPGTQYF.